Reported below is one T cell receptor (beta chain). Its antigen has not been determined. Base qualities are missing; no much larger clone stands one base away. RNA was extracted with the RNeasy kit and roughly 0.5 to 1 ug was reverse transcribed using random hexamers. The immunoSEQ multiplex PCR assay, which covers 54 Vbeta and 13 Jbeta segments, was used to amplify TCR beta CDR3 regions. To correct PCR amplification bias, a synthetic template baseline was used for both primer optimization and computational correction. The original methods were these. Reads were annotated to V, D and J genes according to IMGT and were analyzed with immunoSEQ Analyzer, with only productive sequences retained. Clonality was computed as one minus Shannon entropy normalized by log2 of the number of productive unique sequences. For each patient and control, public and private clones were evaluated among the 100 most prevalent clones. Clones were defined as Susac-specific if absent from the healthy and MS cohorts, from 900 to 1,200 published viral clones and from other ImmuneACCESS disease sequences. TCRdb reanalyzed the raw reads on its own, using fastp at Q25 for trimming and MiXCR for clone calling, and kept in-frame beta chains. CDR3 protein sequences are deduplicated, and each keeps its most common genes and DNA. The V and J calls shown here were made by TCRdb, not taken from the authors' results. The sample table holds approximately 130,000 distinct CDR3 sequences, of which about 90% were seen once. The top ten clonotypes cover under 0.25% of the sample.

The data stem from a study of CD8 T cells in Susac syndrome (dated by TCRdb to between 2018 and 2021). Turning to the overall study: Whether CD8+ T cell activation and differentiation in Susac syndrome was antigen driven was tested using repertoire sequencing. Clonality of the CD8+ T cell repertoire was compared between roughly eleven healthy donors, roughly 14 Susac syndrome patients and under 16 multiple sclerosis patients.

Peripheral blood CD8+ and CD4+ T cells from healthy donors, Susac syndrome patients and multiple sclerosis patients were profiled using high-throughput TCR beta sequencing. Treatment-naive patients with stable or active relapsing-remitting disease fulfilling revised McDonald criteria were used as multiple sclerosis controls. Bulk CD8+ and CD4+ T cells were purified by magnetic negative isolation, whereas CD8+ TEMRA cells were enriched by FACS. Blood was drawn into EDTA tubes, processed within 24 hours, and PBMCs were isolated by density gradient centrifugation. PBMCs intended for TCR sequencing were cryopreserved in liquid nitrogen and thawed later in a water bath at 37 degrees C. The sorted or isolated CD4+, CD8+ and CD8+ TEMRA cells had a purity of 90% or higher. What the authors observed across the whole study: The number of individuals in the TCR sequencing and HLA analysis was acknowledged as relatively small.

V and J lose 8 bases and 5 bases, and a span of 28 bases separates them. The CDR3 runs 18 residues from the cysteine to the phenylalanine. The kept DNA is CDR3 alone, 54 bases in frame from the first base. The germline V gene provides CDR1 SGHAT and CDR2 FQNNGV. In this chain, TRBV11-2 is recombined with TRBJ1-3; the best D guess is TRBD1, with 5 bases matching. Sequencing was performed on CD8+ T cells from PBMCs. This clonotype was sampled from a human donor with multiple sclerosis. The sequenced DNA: TGTGCCAGCCGCAGGGACTATCTATCGAGGAGTAGAAGAAACACCATATATTTT. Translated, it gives CASRRDYLSRSRRNTIYF.